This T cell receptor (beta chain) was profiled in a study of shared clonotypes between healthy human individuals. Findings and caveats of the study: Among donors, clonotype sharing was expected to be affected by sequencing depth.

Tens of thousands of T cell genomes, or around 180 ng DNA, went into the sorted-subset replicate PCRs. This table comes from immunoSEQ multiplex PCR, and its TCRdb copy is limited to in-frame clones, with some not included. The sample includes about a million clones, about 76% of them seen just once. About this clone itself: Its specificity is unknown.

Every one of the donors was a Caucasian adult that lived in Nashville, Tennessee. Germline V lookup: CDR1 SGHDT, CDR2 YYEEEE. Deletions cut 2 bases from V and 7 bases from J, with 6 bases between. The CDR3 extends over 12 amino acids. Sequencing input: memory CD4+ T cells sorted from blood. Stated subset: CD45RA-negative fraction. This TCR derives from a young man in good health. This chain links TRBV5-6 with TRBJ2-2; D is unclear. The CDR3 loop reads CASSFPGGELFF. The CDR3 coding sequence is TGTGCCAGCAGCTTCCCGGGCGGGGAGCTGTTTTTT. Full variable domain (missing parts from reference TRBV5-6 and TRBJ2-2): DAGVTQSPTHLIKTRGQQVTLRCSPKSGHDTVSWYQQALGQGPQFIFQYYEEEERQRGNFPDRFSGHQFPNYSSELNVNALLLGDSALYLCASSFPGGELFFGEGSRLTVL.